The 10 T cell receptor beta chains listed next were all sequenced from one sample in a study of T cells in Graves' hyperthyroidism and ophthalmopathy. RNA transcripts were the template for amplifying TCR beta CDR3 regions. Carried out on the TCR CDR3, a first-round RT-PCR used the HTBI primer set. TCRdb fed the multiplex PCR reads into MiXCR, producing one record per CDR3 protein. This sample has roughly 750,000 distinct CDR3 sequences, with 16% found just once. The sample comprised blood. The receptors shown here come from a man aged 18 to 35 with Graves' hyperthyroidism.

A few counts support this clonotype. The chain links TRBV20-1 to TRBJ1-1; D unresolved. The CDR3 is made up of 13 amino acids. V was clipped by 0 bases and J by 6 bases, with 11 bases between them. The V gene's germline CDR1 is DFQATT and CDR2 SNEGSKA (reference sequence). CDR3 bases: TGCAGTGCTAGAGAGGGCAGGAGGGCTGAAGCTTTCTTT. This gives the protein CSAREGRRAEAFF.

This clonotype was counted ten times or more. The gene calls are TRBV7-2 and TRBJ2-7, with D perhaps assigned TRBD1 or TRBD2 (6 bases each). Germline-derived CDR1 and CDR2 are SGHTA and FQGNSA. Trimming stripped 2 bases from V and 3 bases from J, with 14 bases between. This CDR3 has 15 residues. Written as DNA, the CDR3 is TGTGCCAGCAGCTTACCGCCGGGGGCAGGCTACGAGCAGTACTTC. Its protein is CASSLPPGAGYEQYF.

At least ten counts were recorded for this clonotype. The chain is built from TRBV3-1 and TRBJ2-1; 7 nucleotides align to TRBD2. Per the germline V gene, CDR1 is LGHDT and CDR2 is YNNKEL (reference sequence). The ends lost 5 bases at V and 10 bases at J; junction bases unmatched: 26. This CDR3 is 19 amino acids long. CDR3 coding DNA: TGTGCCAGCAGCTACTCCAGGAGTTACAGCGGGATCCGACCAGAGGAGCAGTTCTTC. Protein: CASSYSRSYSGIRPEEQFF.

This chain connects TRBV5-5 to TRBJ1-5, with a possible D match to TRBD1 (5 bases). Between the trimmed V and J ends, which lost 1 base and 7 bases, there was a span of 15 bases. The CDR3 covers 15 residues. CDR1 is SGHKS and CDR2 is YYEKEE in the germline V gene (reference sequence). The CDR3, as DNA: TGTGCCAGCAGCTTGTTATTTCAGGGCGGACAGCCCCAGCATTTT. This codes for CASSLLFQGGQPQHF.

The chain is built from TRBV6-1 and TRBJ2-5; tentatively, D is TRBD1 or TRBD2 (6 bases each). The CDR3 runs 16 residues. Germline V gene sequence: CDR1 MNHNS, CDR2 SASEGT. V was clipped by 4 bases and J by 0 bases, with 15 bases between them. CDR3 sequence reads: CASSAEGGLYQETQYF. The CDR3 bases are TGTGCCAGCAGTGCCGAGGGGGGATTGTACCAAGAGACCCAGTACTTC.

The chain employs TRBV7-8 and TRBJ2-2; TRBD1 is a possible D gene (5 bases). The V end was cut by 1 base, the J end by 3 bases, with 12 bases between. This CDR3 has 16 residues. In germline, CDR1 is SGHVS, CDR2 FQNEAQ. The CDR3 coding sequence is TGTGCCAGCAGCTTAGGGCCAGGGTCGGACACCGGGGAGCTGTTTTTT. It encodes CASSLGPGSDTGELFF. Supplemented by reference TRBV7-8 and TRBJ2-2, the full variable domain reads GAGVSQSPRYKVAKRGQDVALRCDPISGHVSLFWYQQALGQGPEFLTYFQNEAQLDKSGLPSDRFFAERPEGSVSTLKIQRTQQEDSAVYLCASSLGPGSDTGELFFGEGSRLTVL.

The sample holds a few counts of this clonotype. The genes are TRBV7-9 and TRBJ2-6; the D gene is possibly TRBD1 (5 bases). The ends were cut back, 4 bases at V and 2 bases at J, with 12 bases in the middle. The CDR3 is made up of 16 amino acids. Germline lookup yields CDR1 SEHNR and CDR2 FQNEAQ (reference sequence). CDR3 region: CASSSARVPGANVLTF. Here the CDR3 DNA reads TGTGCCAGCAGCTCGGCCAGGGTTCCTGGGGCCAACGTCCTGACTTTC.

This clonotype was picked up a small number of times. The chain couples TRBV9 to TRBJ2-5; 13 nucleotides agree with TRBD2. Germline trimming cut 4 bases from V and 5 bases from J; bases unmatched to any gene: 5. CDR1 and CDR2 from the germline V gene are SGDLS and YYNGEE. This CDR3 region has 15 residues. This CDR3 is CASSTTSGRGETQYF. As DNA, the CDR3 is TGTGCCAGCAGCACCACTAGCGGGAGGGGGGAGACCCAGTACTTC.

At least ten counts were recorded for this clonotype. The chain recombines TRBV11-2 with TRBJ2-3, with D maybe TRBD2 (6 bases). Germline lookup yields CDR1 SGHAT and CDR2 FQNNGV. The CDR3 loop spans 16 amino acids. With 8 bases removed from V and 0 bases from J, the gap between germline ends came to 18 bases. The CDR3, as DNA: TGTGCCAGCGGGCTGACCCCCGGGACTAGCACAGATACGCAGTATTTT. Its translation: CASGLTPGTSTDTQYF.

This clonotype was seen only a few times. This chain joins TRBV6-2 or TRBV6-3 and TRBJ2-4; 9 bases fit TRBD1. The germline V gene has CDR1 MNHEY and CDR2 SVGEGT. CDR3 size: 16 residues. V dropped 0 bases and J dropped 5; count of bases not matched to a gene: 5. The CDR3 DNA sequence: TGTGCCAGCAGTTACTCCCCGGACAGGGGCGAAAACATTCAGTACTTC. It encodes CASSYSPDRGENIQYF.